Listed below are T cell receptor beta chains from one sample, sequenced in a study of blood T cell repertoires in COVID-19. The data were produced by immunoSEQ multiplex PCR, yet TCRdb's version contains in-frame clones alone and is incomplete. The data hold 250,000 to 300,000 clones, with about 90% observed a single time. Specimen: PBMCs or T cells enriched from blood (not recorded which). The source is a woman aged 60-70 years who had recovered from COVID-19. CDR3s include the opening cysteine and the closing phenylalanine or tryptophan. The order of the fields is D gene, J gene, V gene, clone size, CDR3 DNA, CDR3 protein. D genes are given only for firm matches. Size is stated for part of the rows, as once, few or many counts, or as a class when the clone is expanded.

d_gene: .
j_gene: TRBJ2-7
v_gene: TRBV7-2
abundance: .
CDR3nt: TGTGCCAGCAGCCTAGAGACAGCCTCCGGCGAGCAGTACTTC
CDR3aa: CASSLETASGEQYF

d_gene: .
j_gene: TRBJ2-2
v_gene: TRBV27
abundance: .
CDR3nt: TGTGCCAGCAGTTTATCCAGGATTAACACCGGGGAGCTGTTTTTT
CDR3aa: CASSLSRINTGELFF

d_gene: .
j_gene: TRBJ2-3
v_gene: TRBV30
abundance: once
CDR3nt: TGTGCCTGGGGGACTGCCTCCGATACGCAGTATTTT
CDR3aa: CAWGTASDTQYF

d_gene: .
j_gene: TRBJ2-5
v_gene: TRBV5-4
abundance: .
CDR3nt: TGTGCCAGCAGCTTGTCCAGAGAGGGGGGGAAGTACTTC
CDR3aa: CASSLSREGGKYF

d_gene: .
j_gene: TRBJ1-6
v_gene: TRBV11-2
abundance: .
CDR3nt: TGTGCCAGCGTTGTAGGGGCTCTAAATTCACCCCTCCACTTT
CDR3aa: CASVVGALNSPLHF

d_gene: .
j_gene: TRBJ2-7
v_gene: TRBV6-5
abundance: .
CDR3nt: TGTGCCAGCAGTTACCGCAGGGAGGTACCCTACGAGCAGTACTTC
CDR3aa: CASSYRREVPYEQYF

d_gene: TRBD1
j_gene: TRBJ2-7
v_gene: TRBV18
abundance: .
CDR3nt: TGTGCCAGCTCACCTACAGGGGGTTCCGAGCAGTACTTC
CDR3aa: CASSPTGGSEQYF

d_gene: .
j_gene: TRBJ2-1
v_gene: TRBV27
abundance: few
CDR3nt: TGTGCCAGCAGCAGATCTCAGGGGAGCTCCTACAATGAGCAGTTCTTC
CDR3aa: CASSRSQGSSYNEQFF

d_gene: .
j_gene: TRBJ2-2
v_gene: TRBV3-1/TRBV3-2
abundance: .
CDR3nt: TGTGCCAGCAGCCAATTACAGAGCACCGGGGAGCTGTTTTTT
CDR3aa: CASSQLQSTGELFF

d_gene: TRBD1
j_gene: TRBJ1-1
v_gene: TRBV19
abundance: once
CDR3nt: TGTGCCACCGATACACAGGGGGCGGGCACTGAAGCTTTCTTT
CDR3aa: CATDTQGAGTEAFF

d_gene: TRBD1
j_gene: TRBJ2-4
v_gene: TRBV5-1
abundance: .
CDR3nt: TGCGCCAGCAGCTTGGCCGGGACAGAAAACATTCAGTACTTC
CDR3aa: CASSLAGTENIQYF

d_gene: .
j_gene: TRBJ2-1
v_gene: TRBV5-1
abundance: .
CDR3nt: TGCGCCAGCAGCTCCGGGGAGGTGAATGAGCAGTTCTTC
CDR3aa: CASSSGEVNEQFF

d_gene: .
j_gene: TRBJ1-1
v_gene: TRBV20-1
abundance: .
CDR3nt: TGCAGTGCTAGTTCCACGGGGGACTCTGAAGCTTTCTTT
CDR3aa: CSASSTGDSEAFF

d_gene: TRBD1
j_gene: TRBJ1-3
v_gene: TRBV6-6
abundance: .
CDR3nt: TGTGCCAGCAGTTACGCGGGCAGGGGGAGCGGAAACACCATATATTTT
CDR3aa: CASSYAGRGSGNTIYF

d_gene: .
j_gene: TRBJ2-2
v_gene: TRBV27
abundance: .
CDR3nt: TGTGCCAGCAGCCCAAACACCGGGGAGCTGTTTTTT
CDR3aa: CASSPNTGELFF

d_gene: TRBD1
j_gene: TRBJ1-2
v_gene: TRBV19
abundance: .
CDR3nt: TGTGCCACCAAATATGGGGCGGGACAGGGGTATGGCTACACCTTC
CDR3aa: CATKYGAGQGYGYTF

d_gene: .
j_gene: TRBJ2-6
v_gene: TRBV27
abundance: .
CDR3nt: TGTGCCAGCAGGGGGCCAGGGTTACCTGGGGCCAACGTCCTGACTTTC
CDR3aa: CASRGPGLPGANVLTF

d_gene: .
j_gene: TRBJ2-7
v_gene: TRBV3-1/TRBV3-2
abundance: .
CDR3nt: TGTGCCAGCAGCCAAGGCGGGTACGAGCAGTACTTC
CDR3aa: CASSQGGYEQYF

d_gene: TRBD1
j_gene: TRBJ1-1
v_gene: TRBV19
abundance: .
CDR3nt: TGTGCCAGTAGTATGTTACCAGGGGGGAACACTGAAGCTTTCTTT
CDR3aa: CASSMLPGGNTEAFF

d_gene: .
j_gene: TRBJ1-3
v_gene: TRBV11-2
abundance: .
CDR3nt: TGTGCCAGCAGCTCACACTACAGGGCCCCTGGAAACACCATATATTTT
CDR3aa: CASSSHYRAPGNTIYF

d_gene: .
j_gene: TRBJ2-3
v_gene: TRBV3-1/TRBV3-2
abundance: .
CDR3nt: TGTGCCAGCAGCCTACAAGATACGCAGTATTTT
CDR3aa: CASSLQDTQYF

d_gene: .
j_gene: TRBJ1-6
v_gene: TRBV7-9
abundance: few
CDR3nt: TGTGCCAGCAGCTTAGAGGGACACAATTCACCCCTCCACTTT
CDR3aa: CASSLEGHNSPLHF

d_gene: .
j_gene: TRBJ1-1
v_gene: TRBV3-1/TRBV3-2
abundance: .
CDR3nt: TGTGCCAGCAGCCAAGGGGCGAACACTGAAGCTTTCTTT
CDR3aa: CASSQGANTEAFF

d_gene: TRBD2
j_gene: TRBJ2-2
v_gene: TRBV5-1
abundance: .
CDR3nt: TGCGCCAGCAGCTTGGATGGCGGGAGGGCCTTCGGGGAGCTGTTTTTT
CDR3aa: CASSLDGGRAFGELFF

d_gene: TRBD2
j_gene: TRBJ2-1
v_gene: TRBV5-1
abundance: .
CDR3nt: TGCGCCAGCAGCTTGGCCTACTCGACTAGCCGGGGTGAGCAGTTCTTC
CDR3aa: CASSLAYSTSRGEQFF

d_gene: .
j_gene: TRBJ2-2
v_gene: TRBV7-9
abundance: .
CDR3nt: TGTGCCAGCAGCACCCCGGGTAAAGGTCTATATCGTGACACCGGGGAGCTGTTTTTT
CDR3aa: CASSTPGKGLYRDTGELFF

d_gene: TRBD2
j_gene: TRBJ2-2
v_gene: TRBV9
abundance: .
CDR3nt: TGTGCCAGCAGCCCCCGGAGTAGCGGGAGTGGGGAGCTGTTTTTT
CDR3aa: CASSPRSSGSGELFF

d_gene: .
j_gene: TRBJ1-5
v_gene: TRBV7-2
abundance: .
CDR3nt: TGTGCCAGCAGCTTCGAGGGTCGCGATCAGCCCCAGCATTTT
CDR3aa: CASSFEGRDQPQHF

d_gene: TRBD2
j_gene: TRBJ2-1
v_gene: TRBV7-9
abundance: once
CDR3nt: TGTGCCACTACCCGCCAAGTAGCGGGAGGGCTGAGGAATGAGCAGTTCTTC
CDR3aa: CATTRQVAGGLRNEQFF

d_gene: .
j_gene: TRBJ1-3
v_gene: TRBV4-1
abundance: .
CDR3nt: TGCGCCAGCAGCCAAGGCGGCCCTGGAAACACCATATATTTT
CDR3aa: CASSQGGPGNTIYF

d_gene: TRBD1
j_gene: TRBJ2-7
v_gene: TRBV6-1
abundance: .
CDR3nt: TGTGCCAGCAGTGAAGCTTGGACAGGGGGCTACGAGCAGTACTTC
CDR3aa: CASSEAWTGGYEQYF

d_gene: .
j_gene: TRBJ1-5
v_gene: TRBV28
abundance: once
CDR3nt: TGTGCCAGCACCCAGGGGTTTTATAGCAATCAGCCCCAGCATTTT
CDR3aa: CASTQGFYSNQPQHF

d_gene: .
j_gene: TRBJ2-1
v_gene: TRBV10-1
abundance: .
CDR3nt: TGCGCCAGCAGTGAGTCGAAGACTTCGGGATACAATGAGCAGTTCTTC
CDR3aa: CASSESKTSGYNEQFF

d_gene: TRBD1
j_gene: TRBJ2-1
v_gene: TRBV18
abundance: .
CDR3nt: TGTGCCAGCTCACCGGAGGGACAGGTCTACAATGAGCAGTTCTTC
CDR3aa: CASSPEGQVYNEQFF

d_gene: .
j_gene: TRBJ2-3
v_gene: TRBV7-2
abundance: .
CDR3nt: TGTGCCAGCAGCTTCGACTACAAAGATACGCAGTATTTT
CDR3aa: CASSFDYKDTQYF